This entry describes one TCR beta chain. The antigen remains unidentified. Profiling relied on immunoSEQ multiplex PCR, and the TCRdb table lists in-frame clones only, not all of them. The sample includes 35,000 or so clones, approximately 84% of them seen just once. The CDR3 contains 15 residues. Per the germline V gene, CDR1 is LNHDA and CDR2 is SQIVND (reference sequence). The junction had 2 bases not matched to a gene; V was cut back by 5 bases and J by 0 bases. The record originates from a study of monozygotic twins with cystic fibrosis. Study-level background: Around 3 micrograms of fragmented DNA underwent about 14 PCR cycles for library preparation. Study-level points and caveats: Nucleotide-identical clonotype sharing was significantly higher within monozygotic CF twin pairs than between unrelated CF individuals. Clonality was generally low (median roughly 0.01), higher in the most severe patients. Shared CDR3 numbers were not associated with age, concordance or severity.

The TCR sequence derives from a girl aged 2 to 10 with cystic fibrosis. The sample consisted of blood. This chain connects TRBV19 to TRBJ1-1, with 11 positions matching TRBD1. The DNA for the CDR3 is TGTGCCAGTAGTGGGACAGGGGGATTGAACACTGAAGCTTTCTTT. Its translation is CASSGTGGLNTEAFF.